These T cell receptor beta chains were read from a single sample in a study of persistence of HIV-infected CD4 T cells. TCRdb's copy holds only in-frame clones and misses some; the assay was immunoSEQ multiplex PCR. This table holds 35,000 to 50,000 clones, roughly nine tenths found once. No antigen is known for these receptors. This specimen was CD4+ T cells sorted from PBMCs after approximately 18-hour stimulation, taken from a patient who received antiretroviral therapy. Receptor source: an adult man with HIV who was CMV-seropositive. CDR3s include the opening cysteine and the closing phenylalanine or tryptophan. The order of the fields is J gene, D gene, clone size, V gene, CDR3 DNA, CDR3 protein. The D gene is left open where the match is weak. Some rows have no size entry. The others give once, few or many, or a class for an expanded clone.

TRBJ1-2 . . TRBV6-5 TGTGCCAGCAGTTACGAAGTGAAGTCTAACTATGGCTACACCTTC CASSYEVKSNYGYTF
TRBJ2-2 . once TRBV24-1 TGTGCCACGATAACAGGGAAAAAGGGAGTGGACACCGGGGAGCTGTTTTTT CATITGKKGVDTGELFF
TRBJ1-4 . . TRBV15 TGTGCCACCAGCAGATCTAGCACAACTAATGAAAAACTGTTTTTT CATSRSSTTNEKLFF
TRBJ1-1 . . TRBV19 TGTGCCACCTCCCGAGGGGGTGACGGGGTTGGGAACACTGAAGCTTTCTTT CATSRGGDGVGNTEAFF
TRBJ1-4 . . TRBV18 TGTGCCAGCTCACAGCGGCGGGGGATGGAGGAAAAACTGTTTTTT CASSQRRGMEEKLFF
TRBJ2-3 . . TRBV7-8 TGTGCCAGTTGCCGGAGGGGTTTCACAGATACGCAGTATTTT CASCRRGFTDTQYF
TRBJ1-2 TRBD1 . TRBV19 TGTGCCAGTAGTCTCGACAGGGCGCGAAGGGGTGGCTACACCTTC CASSLDRARRGGYTF
TRBJ1-2 . . TRBV4-1 TGCGCCAGCAGCTCGCCCGGGGGACGTGGCTACACCTTC CASSSPGGRGYTF
TRBJ1-4 . few TRBV18 TGTGCCAGCTCATCAAATGCGGCCGTTAATGAAAAACTGTTTTTT CASSSNAAVNEKLFF
TRBJ1-2 . . TRBV5-1 TGCGCCAGCAGCTTGGCGGGGGGTCGGGGCTACACCTTC CASSLAGGRGYTF
TRBJ2-3 TRBD1 few TRBV7-6 TGTGCCAGCAGCCCGAAGATCCTACAGGGGGTTAGCACAGATACGCAGTATTTT CASSPKILQGVSTDTQYF
TRBJ2-3 TRBD1 few TRBV5-4 TGTGCCAGCAGCATAAACAGGGGGCTCACAGATACGCAGTATTTT CASSINRGLTDTQYF
TRBJ1-1 . . TRBV6-6 TGTGCCAGCAGTTACTCGGGCAGGGGCACTGAAGCTTTCTTT CASSYSGRGTEAFF
TRBJ1-1 . . TRBV28 TGTGCCAGCAGCCAGCGGTTGGTAAACACTGAAGCTTTCTTT CASSQRLVNTEAFF
TRBJ1-5 . . TRBV28 TGTGCCAGCAGTTTAGAAAGGGGAGGCAATCAGCCCCAGCATTTT CASSLERGGNQPQHF
TRBJ1-1 TRBD1 . TRBV4-1 TGCGCCAGCAGCCGGACAGGGGGCGGCACTGAAGCTTTCTTT CASSRTGGGTEAFF
TRBJ2-3 TRBD2 . TRBV6-5 TGTGCCAGCAAGCTGACTAGCGGGGCCATTACGCAGTATTTT CASKLTSGAITQYF
TRBJ2-7 . . TRBV3-1/TRBV3-2 TGTGCCAGCGGGCCAGCGGTGTCCTACGAGCAGTACTTC CASGPAVSYEQYF
TRBJ2-7 . once TRBV6-5 TGTGCCAGCAGTTACCGGTACGAGCAGTACTTC CASSYRYEQYF
TRBJ2-2 . . TRBV15 TGTGCCACTACGTCCCCGAGAACTAGCGGGGAGCTGTTTTTT CATTSPRTSGELFF
TRBJ1-4 . . TRBV5-1 TGCGCCAGCAGCTTGGGGGCAGTTGCAACTAATGAAAAACTGTTTTTT CASSLGAVATNEKLFF
TRBJ2-7 . . TRBV18 TGTGCCAGCTCACCCGCGGGACGGAACTACGAGCAGTACTTC CASSPAGRNYEQYF
TRBJ1-4 . . TRBV3-1/TRBV3-2 TGTGCCAGCAGCCCCGGGACCGACCGGGAAAAACTGTTTTTT CASSPGTDREKLFF
TRBJ1-6 . . TRBV6-1 TGTGCCAGCAGTGAAATAGCGCGGGTTGGTTCACCCCTCCACTTT CASSEIARVGSPLHF
TRBJ1-5 TRBD1 . TRBV6-5 TGTGCCAGCAGTAGGACAGGGATATCGAATCAGCCCCAGCATTTT CASSRTGISNQPQHF
TRBJ1-1 . . TRBV28 TGTGCCAGTTATGTTGGGGGGCGGGCTTTAAACACTGAAGCTTTCTTT CASYVGGRALNTEAFF
TRBJ1-1 . . TRBV5-1 TGCGCCAGCAGCTTCACAGGGTTTCCGACGAACACTGAAGCTTTCTTT CASSFTGFPTNTEAFF
TRBJ1-6 . . TRBV5-1 TGCGCCAGCAGCTTGGAAGGGGAGGATAATTCACCCCTCCACTTT CASSLEGEDNSPLHF
TRBJ1-2 . . TRBV29-1 TGCAGCGTTGAACCGCGGCAGAGTATTAACTATGGCTACACCTTC CSVEPRQSINYGYTF
TRBJ2-4 TRBD2 . TRBV23-1 TGCGCCAGCAGTCAATCGCCCGGGAGGGCCAAAAACATTCAGTACTTC CASSQSPGRAKNIQYF
TRBJ1-1 . . TRBV27 TGTGCCACCAACAGCAACACTGAAGCTTTCTTT CATNSNTEAFF
TRBJ1-4 . . TRBV15 TGTGCCACCAGCAGAGAACAGCAAAATGAAAAACTGTTTTTT CATSREQQNEKLFF
TRBJ1-4 . . TRBV2 TGTGCCAGCCGATCGAGGGGGACACGCTCTGAAAAACTGTTTTTT CASRSRGTRSEKLFF
TRBJ1-5 . . TRBV7-2 TGTGCCAGCAGCCCCCCCGGACAAAGGGGCAATCAGCCCCAGCATTTT CASSPPGQRGNQPQHF
TRBJ2-7 . few TRBV6-5 TGTGCCAGCAGCCATCGAGACGGGTACGAGCAGTACTTC CASSHRDGYEQYF
TRBJ2-7 TRBD1 . TRBV5-1 TGCGCCAGCAGCTTGGGAATGGGACAGGGGATGGACGAGCAGTACTTC CASSLGMGQGMDEQYF
TRBJ1-2 . . TRBV6-5 TGTGCCAGCGGGAGCGTCTACTATGGCTACACCTTC CASGSVYYGYTF
TRBJ2-5 . . TRBV5-1 TGCGCCAGCAGCTTGGACAGTCAAGAGACCCAGTACTTC CASSLDSQETQYF
TRBJ2-1 . . TRBV18 TGTGCCAGCTCACCACCGTCCAGGGACAATGAGCAGTTCTTC CASSPPSRDNEQFF
TRBJ2-3 TRBD2 . TRBV18 TGTGCCAGCTCACCACCCGGGAGGGCAGATACGCAGTATTTT CASSPPGRADTQYF
TRBJ1-5 . . TRBV19 TGTGCCAGTAGTCATCCCTCACAAATTAAGCCCCAGCATTTT CASSHPSQIKPQHF
TRBJ2-7 TRBD2 . TRBV5-1 TGCGCCAGCAGCCCCTCCGGGACTAGCGACGAGCAGTACTTC CASSPSGTSDEQYF
TRBJ2-2 TRBD1 . TRBV29-1 TGCAGCGTTGACAGGGGGCTCACCGGGGAGCTGTTTTTT CSVDRGLTGELFF
TRBJ2-4 . . TRBV18 TGTGCCAGCTCACCACCGACCCAGGGGAACATTCAGTACTTC CASSPPTQGNIQYF
TRBJ1-1 . . TRBV20-1 TGCAGTGCTAGAGATACCCCCCACACTTTCTTT CSARDTPHTFF
TRBJ2-7 TRBD1 . TRBV28 TGTGCCAGCAGTTTCCCGGACAGGGCCTACGAGCAGTACTTC CASSFPDRAYEQYF
TRBJ1-5 . . TRBV2 TGTGCCAGCAGTGAAGGGGGGATGGGTGGTCAGCCCCAGCATTTT CASSEGGMGGQPQHF
TRBJ1-1 TRBD1 once TRBV25-1 TGTGCCAGCAACCATGACACAGGGGTCGGCACTGAAGCTTTCTTT CASNHDTGVGTEAFF
TRBJ2-3 . . TRBV18 TGTGCCAGCTCACCACCGTCCTACACAGATACGCAGTATTTT CASSPPSYTDTQYF
TRBJ1-4 . few TRBV7-2 TGTGCCAGCAGTTTAAGACGGGACGAGCGGCGCGCGGAAAAACTGTTTTTT CASSLRRDERRAEKLFF
TRBJ1-2 . . TRBV24-1 TGTGCCACCAGTTGGGGAAAAGGCTACACCTTC CATSWGKGYTF
TRBJ2-2 . few TRBV9 TGTGCCAGCAGCGTAGGAGAACTGACCACCGGGGAGCTGTTTTTT CASSVGELTTGELFF
TRBJ2-7 . . TRBV5-1 TGCGCCAGCAGCCCCGGACAGCTTATCAGCCTCGAGCAGTACTTC CASSPGQLISLEQYF